The 2 T cell receptor beta chains reported below all come from one sample, sequenced in a study of blood T cell repertoires in COVID-19. Sequencing used immunoSEQ multiplex PCR; TCRdb keeps in-frame clones, though not all of them. The sample holds 150,000 to 200,000 clones, 70% to 90% seen once. The specimen sequenced was peripheral blood. The source of these receptors is a human donor in a cohort sampled during active COVID-19.

The CDR3 loop reads CASSLLLQTGSGYTF. As DNA, the CDR3 is TGTGCCAGCAGCCTCTTACTCCAGACAGGGAGCGGCTACACCTTC. This rearrangement joins TRBV11-2 to TRBJ1-2; TRBD1 matches 7 bases. The CDR3 spans 15 residues. J was trimmed by 8 bases and V by 5 bases; bases with no gene match: 14. From germline, CDR1 is SGHAT and CDR2 FQNNGV. Full variable domain (missing parts from reference TRBV11-2 and TRBJ1-2): EAGVAQSPRYKIIEKRQSVAFWCNPISGHATLYWYQQILGQGPKLLIQFQNNGVVDDSQLPKDRFSAERLKGVDSTLKIQPAKLEDSAVYLCASSLLLQTGSGYTFGSGTRLTVV.

This clone was observed a single time. This chain links TRBV7-2 with TRBJ2-7; TRBD2 is a possible D gene (6 bases). CDR1 SGHTA and CDR2 FQGNSA come from the germline V gene. V was clipped by 2 bases and J by 3 bases, with 14 bases between them. CDR3 length: 15 amino acids. CDR3 DNA: TGTGCCAGCAGCTTACTGACTAGTGCCCTCTACGAGCAGTACTTC. Translating it yields CASSLLTSALYEQYF.